Listed below are T cell receptor beta chains from one sample, sequenced in a study of control samples from healthy donors and cancer patients. Measured with immunoSEQ multiplex PCR; TCRdb has only the in-frame clones, and not every one. The sample holds over 70,000 clones, about 89% seen once. What was sequenced was PBMCs. The receptors were gathered from a woman between 50 and 59 years old with colorectal cancer. CDR3s include the opening cysteine and the closing phenylalanine or tryptophan. D genes are given only for firm matches. Clone size appears in some rows only: once, few, many, or a class for an expanded clone.

d_gene: TRBD1
abundance: once
j_gene: TRBJ1-5
v_gene: TRBV28
CDR3nt: TGTGCCCTAGGGGCAGGGGGCCATCAGCCCCAGCATTTT
CDR3aa: CALGAGGHQPQHF

d_gene: NA
abundance: once
j_gene: TRBJ1-1
v_gene: TRBV29-1
CDR3nt: TGCAGCGTTGGTATGACAGCGATGAACACTGAAGCTTTCTTT
CDR3aa: CSVGMTAMNTEAFF

d_gene: NA
abundance: once
j_gene: TRBJ1-5
v_gene: TRBV5-8
CDR3nt: TGTGCCAGCAGCTTGGGACAGCTTAGCAATCAGCCCCAGCATTTT
CDR3aa: CASSLGQLSNQPQHF

d_gene: NA
abundance: NA
j_gene: TRBJ1-4
v_gene: TRBV28
CDR3nt: TGTGCCAGCAGTAATTTGGCGGAAAAACTGTTTTTT
CDR3aa: CASSNLAEKLFF

d_gene: NA
abundance: NA
j_gene: TRBJ2-2
v_gene: TRBV9
CDR3nt: TGTGCCAGCAGCCAAGAGGTGTCCGGGGAGCTGTTTTTT
CDR3aa: CASSQEVSGELFF

d_gene: NA
abundance: few
j_gene: TRBJ1-6
v_gene: TRBV6-5
CDR3nt: TGTGCCAGCAGGAAGCGCTCCTATAATTCACCCCTCCACTTT
CDR3aa: CASRKRSYNSPLHF

d_gene: NA
abundance: NA
j_gene: TRBJ2-1
v_gene: TRBV7-2
CDR3nt: TGTGCCAGCAGCTTACCTCGGGCAGGGTACAATGAGCAGTTCTTC
CDR3aa: CASSLPRAGYNEQFF

d_gene: TRBD2
abundance: few
j_gene: TRBJ2-1
v_gene: TRBV27
CDR3nt: TGTGCCAGCAAGTTAGCGGGGGGGCCCGACAATGAGCAGTTCTTC
CDR3aa: CASKLAGGPDNEQFF

d_gene: NA
abundance: NA
j_gene: TRBJ1-6
v_gene: TRBV7-2
CDR3nt: TGTGCCAGCAGCTCATCCGGGACAATAGAAGGTTCACCCCTCCACTTT
CDR3aa: CASSSSGTIEGSPLHF

d_gene: TRBD1
abundance: NA
j_gene: TRBJ1-5
v_gene: TRBV15
CDR3nt: TGTGCCACCAGCCGACAGGGGAATCAGCCCCAGCATTTT
CDR3aa: CATSRQGNQPQHF

d_gene: NA
abundance: NA
j_gene: TRBJ2-6
v_gene: TRBV11-1
CDR3nt: TGTGCCAGCAGCTTAGGAGTGGACTCTGGGGCCAACGTCCTGACTTTC
CDR3aa: CASSLGVDSGANVLTF

d_gene: NA
abundance: NA
j_gene: TRBJ2-2
v_gene: TRBV2
CDR3nt: TGTGCCAGCATGACGGACGGATCGAACACCGGGGAGCTGTTTTTT
CDR3aa: CASMTDGSNTGELFF

d_gene: NA
abundance: once
j_gene: TRBJ2-5
v_gene: TRBV5-5
CDR3nt: TGTGCCAGCAGCTTGTTGGTGGAGACCCAGTACTTC
CDR3aa: CASSLLVETQYF

d_gene: TRBD1
abundance: NA
j_gene: TRBJ2-2
v_gene: TRBV6-2/TRBV6-3
CDR3nt: TGTGCCAGCAGTTACGACAGGGGAGCCGGGGAGCTGTTTTTT
CDR3aa: CASSYDRGAGELFF

d_gene: NA
abundance: NA
j_gene: TRBJ1-1
v_gene: TRBV10-3
CDR3nt: TGTGCCATCAGGGGGGGGCGAGGAAACTCTGAAGCTTTCTTT
CDR3aa: CAIRGGRGNSEAFF

d_gene: NA
abundance: NA
j_gene: TRBJ1-6
v_gene: TRBV6-2/TRBV6-3
CDR3nt: TGTGCCAGCAGTTACCCGAATTCACCCCTCCACTTT
CDR3aa: CASSYPNSPLHF

d_gene: NA
abundance: NA
j_gene: TRBJ1-4
v_gene: TRBV30
CDR3nt: TGTGCCTGGAGCCGGACAGCAACCTCTGAAAAACTGTTTTTT
CDR3aa: CAWSRTATSEKLFF